This TCR beta chain was documented in a study of CD8+CD57+ T cells in acquired aplastic anemia. Study details: Each DNA sample taken from sorted CD4+ and CD8+ cells came to approximately 3 ug on average. Notes on the study in general: Under 35 was the count of CD8+ CDR3 sequences that patients shared with controls. For CD8+ Simpson's diversity, patients and controls showed no significant difference.

A word on this clonotype: Its cognate antigen is unknown.

CDR3 and TCR beta VDJ profiling relied on a genomic DNA template. From the reads, TCRdb called clonotypes with MiXCR, one entry per CDR3 protein. The table shows approximately 470,000 distinct CDR3 sequences, with about a third occurring only once. Germline CDR1 is MNHNS and CDR2 is SASEGT. Trimming cost V 1 base and J 0 bases; bases outside gene matches: 7. This CDR3 has 17 residues. Sequenced patients had shown CD8+CD57+ cell expansion by flow cytometry. Blood sampling was performed on the patients, and none of them had received therapy by then. This receptor was taken from a human donor with aplastic anemia. What was sequenced was sorted CD4+, CD8+, or CD8+CD57+ T cells (not recorded which) from PBMCs. The V and J genes are TRBV6-1 and TRBJ2-3; 7 bases are shared with TRBD1. This chain's CDR3 is CASSEGRDSSSTDTQYF. The CDR3 DNA is TGTGCCAGCAGTGAAGGAAGGGACAGTTCTAGCACAGATACGCAGTATTTT.